The 20 T cell receptor beta chains below were found in one sample sequenced in a study of blood T cell repertoires in COVID-19. TCRdb's copy holds only in-frame clones and misses some; the assay was immunoSEQ multiplex PCR. The repertoire holds more than 50,000 clones, with approximately 80% as singletons. The material sequenced was peripheral blood. Receptors originate from a man between 65 and 85 years old with active or convalescent COVID-19.

As for this clone: Other nucleotide sequences in the sample specify the same CDR3. The chain combines TRBV9 with TRBJ2-2, with a weak D call TRBD1 (6 bases). The CDR3 loop spans 15 amino acids. In germline, CDR1 is SGDLS, CDR2 YYNGEE. The V end was cut by 3 bases, the J end by 1 base, with 10 bases between. This chain's CDR3 is CASSARTVNTGELFF. The CDR3 coding sequence is TGTGCCAGCAGCGCCCGGACAGTGAACACCGGGGAGCTGTTTTTT. The variable domain in full, with the rest retrieved from reference TRBV9 and TRBJ2-2, is DSGVTQTPKHLITATGQRVTLRCSPRSGDLSVYWYQQSLDQGLQFLIQYYNGEERAKGNILERFSAQQFPDLHSELNLSSLELGDSALYFCASSARTVNTGELFFGEGSRLTVL.

A few counts support this clone. The gene calls are TRBV7-3 and TRBJ2-2, with 8 bases identical to TRBD2. The length of the CDR3 is 15 residues. J lost 4 bases, V lost 5 bases, and 6 bases had no gene match. From germline, CDR1 is SGHTA and CDR2 FQGTGA. The CDR3 region is CASSPREGSTGELFF. CDR3 DNA: TGTGCCAGCAGCCCTCGGGAGGGATCCACCGGGGAGCTGTTTTTT.

The chain has TRBV10-2 and TRBJ1-1, with 8 bases identical to TRBD1. This CDR3 is 14 amino acids long. The J segment lost 4 bases and the V segment lost 8 bases, leaving 9 bases of the junction unmatched. Looked up from germline, CDR1 is WSHSY and CDR2 is SAAADI. CDR3 DNA: TGCGCCAGCTCTTCGACAGGGGCGAGCACTGAAGCTTTCTTT. Translating gives CASSSTGASTEAFF.

The chain has TRBV6-1 and TRBJ1-2; D is unclear. This CDR3 comprises 13 residues. Trimming cost V 11 bases and J 1 base, with 14 bases left between them. Germline V gives CDR1 MNHNS, CDR2 SASEGT. CDR3 sequence reads: CASNRGGNYGYTF. The CDR3 DNA reads as TGTGCCTCAAACCGCGGCGGTAACTATGGCTACACCTTC.

The DNA for the CDR3 is TGTGCCAGTAGTGGGACTAGCGGGAGGCGAGAGACCCAGTACTTC. This gives the protein CASSGTSGRRETQYF. The J gene is TRBJ2-5, the V gene TRBV19; 15 nucleotides align to TRBD2. CDR3 length equals 15 residues. Looked up from germline, CDR1 is LNHDA and CDR2 is SQIVND (reference sequence). J was trimmed by 4 bases and V by 5 bases; bases with no gene match: 2.

The V call is TRBV6-5, the J call TRBJ2-3; 13 nucleotides match TRBD2. After removal of 2 bases from V and 3 bases from J, the junction contained 2 bases not matched to a gene. The length of the CDR3 is 16 residues. CDR1 and CDR2 from the germline V gene are MNHEY and SVGAGI. The DNA of the CDR3 is TGTGCCAGCAGTTACAAGGGACTAGCGGGGACAGATACGCAGTATTTT. Encoded protein: CASSYKGLAGTDTQYF.

The V and J genes are TRBV19 and TRBJ2-3, with 9 bases lining up with TRBD2. The germline V gene encodes CDR1 LNHDA and CDR2 SQIVND (reference sequence). The CDR3 sequence is 16 residues long. V dropped 3 bases and J dropped 1; count of bases not matched to a gene: 5. The CDR3 reads CASSIGTSLRTDTQYF. The CDR3 DNA reads as TGTGCCAGTAGTATTGGGACTAGCTTGCGCACAGATACGCAGTATTTT.

The V and J genes are TRBV30 and TRBJ2-5, with 10 bases matching TRBD2. The CDR3 is made up of 15 amino acids. CDR1 GTSNPN and CDR2 SVGIG come from the germline V gene (reference sequence). J lost 1 base, V lost 0 bases, and 2 bases had no gene match. The CDR3 loop reads CAWSVLAGLQETQYF. CDR3 in DNA: TGTGCCTGGAGTGTACTAGCGGGGCTCCAAGAGACCCAGTACTTC.

V usage is TRBV21-1 and J usage is TRBJ2-7; the table's D gene call, TRBD2, was not cross checked with the DNA. TRBV21-1 is a documented pseudogene. The CDR3 covers 18 residues. In nucleotides, the CDR3 is TGTGCCAGCAGCAAAGGATCCGGGGGGTCGCGGTTGGTCCACGAGCAGTACTTC. It yields the protein CASSKGSGGSRLVHEQYF.

This clone was seen once. The chain carries TRBV12-5 and TRBJ2-3, with 9 positions matching TRBD1. The CDR3 is 16 residues long. Germline V lookup: CDR1 LGHNT, CDR2 FRNRAP. Trimming cost V 5 bases and J 4 bases; bases outside gene matches: 10. CDR3: CASGPPGQGRADTQYF. The CDR3 nucleotides read TGTGCTAGTGGTCCGCCGGGACAGGGAAGAGCAGATACGCAGTATTTT.

In its sample, this clone was seen once. V usage is TRBV29-1 and J usage is TRBJ2-3, with 16 positions matching TRBD2. Losses at the gene ends were 5 bases for V and 4 bases for J; bases not matched to a gene: 3. This CDR3 is built from 15 residues. CDR1 is SQVTM, CDR2 ANQGSEA, per germline. As DNA, the CDR3 is TGCAGCGTTCGGGGACTAGCGGGAGGGGCAGATACGCAGTATTTT. It codes for CSVRGLAGGADTQYF.

The V and J genes are TRBV5-1 and TRBJ1-3, with 10 nucleotides matching TRBD1. V shed 3 bases, J shed 1 base, and the junction held 7 bases outside the gene matches. Germline CDR1 and CDR2: SGHRS and YFSETQ. There are 17 residues in the CDR3. CDR3 protein: CASSSGQGFESGNTIYF. DNA of the CDR3: TGCGCCAGCAGCTCGGGACAGGGGTTTGAGTCTGGAAACACCATATATTTT.

V and J are TRBV7-2 and TRBJ1-2; no reliable D call. This CDR3 is 14 amino acids long. Looked up from germline, CDR1 is SGHTA and CDR2 is FQGNSA. Trimming pared 4 bases from V and 8 bases from J, leaving 17 bases between. The CDR3 loop is CASSSPESAGGYTF. The CDR3 bases are TGTGCCAGCAGCTCGCCCGAGTCCGCGGGCGGCTACACCTTC.

This clone showed up just a few times. V and J are TRBV18 and TRBJ1-4; 8 nucleotides match TRBD1. Germline loops: CDR1 KGHSH, CDR2 LQKENI. The length of the CDR3 is 15 residues. The J segment lost 6 bases and the V segment lost 0 bases, leaving 3 bases of the junction unmatched. CDR3 coding DNA: TGTGCCAGCTCACCACCGACAGGGGTTGATGAAAAACTGTTTTTT. It encodes CASSPPTGVDEKLFF.

J is TRBJ2-3 and V is TRBV29-1; TRBD2 matches at 8 bases. Germline V CDR1 and CDR2: SQVTM, ANQGSEA. The CDR3 sequence is 15 residues long. The trim removed 1 base at V and 5 bases at J, leaving 8 bases unmatched. The CDR3 spells CSVEVNSGIGDTQYF. The CDR3 DNA follows: TGCAGCGTTGAAGTGAATAGCGGGATTGGAGATACGCAGTATTTT.

The chain has TRBV11-3 and TRBJ1-3; 8 nucleotides align to TRBD1. The ends lost 5 bases at V and 3 bases at J; junction bases unmatched: 9. CDR1 and CDR2 (germline): SGHNT, YENEEA. CDR3 length: 16 residues. The CDR3 reads CASSPRTGSLGNTIYF. CDR3 nucleotides: TGTGCCAGCAGCCCTAGGACAGGGAGTCTTGGAAACACCATATATTTT.

This clone was seen more than once but under ten times. The chain couples TRBV7-3 to TRBJ1-2; D possibly corresponds to TRBD1 (6 bases). Germline V CDR1 and CDR2: SGHTA, FQGTGA. The CDR3 sequence is 14 residues long. The ends were cut back, 2 bases at V and 3 bases at J, with 10 bases in the middle. CDR3 loop: CASSLARGDYGYTF. CDR3 bases: TGTGCCAGCAGCTTAGCCAGGGGCGACTATGGCTACACCTTC.

V is TRBV7-3 and J is TRBJ1-2; 7 bases line up with TRBD1. V gave up 5 bases and J gave up 8 bases; unmatched junction bases: 8. The CDR3 has 13 amino acids. The germline CDR1 and CDR2 sequences are SGHTA and FQGTGA. CDR3 in amino acids: CASSRDRDSGYTF. For the CDR3, the DNA is TGTGCCAGCAGCAGAGACAGGGATAGCGGCTACACCTTC.

The chain uses TRBV7-9 and TRBJ2-7; 7 positions agree with TRBD1. The CDR3 has 12 residues. Looked up from germline, CDR1 is SEHNR and CDR2 is FQNEAQ (reference sequence). V shed 4 bases and J 5 bases; nucleotides not matched to a gene: 2. In DNA form, the CDR3 reads TGTGCCAGCAGCTCGACAGGGAACGAGCAGTACTTC. It specifies CASSSTGNEQYF.

CDR3 in amino acids: CASSSEYRGGGNTIYF. DNA for the CDR3: TGTGCCAGCAGTTCCGAATACAGGGGAGGCGGAAACACCATATATTTT. The V and J genes are TRBV28 and TRBJ1-3, with 7 bases fitting TRBD1. After removal of 4 bases from V and 4 bases from J, the junction contained 10 bases not matched to a gene. The CDR3 spans 16 residues. CDR1 MDHEN and CDR2 SYDVKM come from the germline V gene.